Below are 20 T cell receptor beta chains sequenced from a single sample in a study of blood T cell repertoires in COVID-19. Sequencing used immunoSEQ multiplex PCR; TCRdb keeps in-frame clones, though not all of them. This table has 150,000 to 200,000 clones, over 80% appearing once. Sequenced: peripheral blood. These receptors were taken from a woman aged 25-40 years with acute or convalescent COVID-19.

This sequence joins TRBV19 and TRBJ1-1; 7 nucleotides line up with TRBD1. CDR1 is LNHDA and CDR2 is SQIVND in the germline V gene (reference sequence). The CDR3 runs to 14 residues. V gave up 6 bases and J gave up 0 bases; unmatched junction bases: 4. This CDR3 reads CASRATGMNTEAFF. CDR3 nucleotide sequence: TGTGCCAGTAGGGCGACAGGGATGAACACTGAAGCTTTCTTT.

This chain joins TRBV19 and TRBJ2-1; D gene unclear. Trimming took 2 bases from V and 5 from J, leaving 13 bases between them. Germline V gene data show CDR1 as LNHDA and CDR2 as SQIVND (reference sequence). CDR3 size: 15 residues. CDR3 region: CASSISLNRDNEQFF. CDR3 sequence (DNA): TGTGCCAGTAGTATAAGCTTGAATCGGGACAATGAGCAGTTCTTC.

The chain has TRBV5-1 and TRBJ2-5; 8 bases are a match to TRBD2. Germline trimming cut 3 bases from V and 2 bases from J; bases unmatched to any gene: 9. Germline-derived CDR1 and CDR2 are SGHRS and YFSETQ. This CDR3 contains 16 residues. Here the CDR3 reads CASSYGERGPQETQYF. The CDR3 coding sequence is TGCGCCAGCAGCTATGGGGAGCGGGGGCCTCAAGAGACCCAGTACTTC.

CDR3 DNA sequence: TGTGCCAGCAGCTCGAACCACGGGGGGGATAGTGAGACCCAGTACTTC. Protein product: CASSSNHGGDSETQYF. The chain employs TRBV7-6 and TRBJ2-5, with TRBD2 matching 8 bases. The germline CDR1 and CDR2 sequences are SGHVS and FNYEAQ. J was trimmed by 5 bases and V by 4 bases; bases with no gene match: 12. CDR3 length equals 16 residues.

The rearrangement uses TRBV6-5 and TRBJ1-5; 7 bases agree with TRBD1. The CDR3 consists of 14 residues. V lost 5 bases and J lost 4; bases outside the gene matches: 5. Germline CDR1 MNHEY, CDR2 SVGAGI. For the CDR3, the DNA is TGTGCCAGCAGTCCACAGGGGTGGAATCAGCCCCAGCATTTT. Translation: CASSPQGWNQPQHF.

Details on this clone: The same CDR3 is also encoded by other DNA sequences in this sample. V and J are TRBV19 and TRBJ2-1; 7 bases map to TRBD2. J lost 1 base, V lost 7 bases, and 4 bases had no gene match. This CDR3 spans 14 amino acids. Germline assignment: CDR1 LNHDA and CDR2 SQIVND (reference sequence). The CDR3 DNA is TGTGCCAGTACAACCGGGGGGTCCTACAATGAGCAGTTCTTC. Protein: CASTTGGSYNEQFF.

Only one count was recorded for this clone. The chain employs TRBV5-1 and TRBJ1-5; TRBD1 matches at 7 bases. The CDR3 runs 14 residues. The trim removed 2 bases at V and 2 bases at J, leaving 1 base unmatched. CDR1 SGHRS and CDR2 YFSETQ come from the germline V gene. The CDR3 protein is CASSFGTGNQPQHF. The CDR3 nucleotides are TGCGCCAGCAGCTTCGGGACAGGCAATCAGCCCCAGCATTTT.

V usage is TRBV14 and J usage is TRBJ2-1; TRBD1 is a possible D gene (5 bases). Germline V gene data show CDR1 as SGHDN and CDR2 as FVKESK. The CDR3 is 15 amino acids. Deletions cut 0 bases from V and 8 bases from J, with 14 bases between. The CDR3 loop is CASSQDLQGRYEQFF. CDR3 DNA: TGTGCCAGCAGCCAAGATCTCCAGGGTCGCTATGAGCAGTTCTTC.

This chain links TRBV18 with TRBJ2-7, with D perhaps matching TRBD2 (6 bases). Germline loops: CDR1 KGHSH, CDR2 LQKENI. This CDR3 is built from 14 residues. Trimming shortened V by 4 bases and J by 6 bases, and 16 bases separated the two germline ends. The CDR3 coding sequence is TGTGCCAGCTCACGGGAGGCTAGCGTTAGCGAGCAGTACTTC. Encoded protein: CASSREASVSEQYF.

The chain employs TRBV28 and TRBJ2-5, with TRBD2 identical over 11 bases. Germline CDR1 and CDR2: MDHEN and SYDVKM. The V and J ends lost 7 bases and 5 bases, in that order; junction bases with no gene match: 12. The CDR3 totals 16 residues. The CDR3 region has the DNA TGTGCCAGCATAGTAGCGGGAGGGCGATTAGGGGAGACCCAGTACTTC. Its protein product is CASIVAGGRLGETQYF.

The chain carries TRBV29-1 and TRBJ2-7; perhaps TRBD2 as D (6 bases). Trimming stripped 4 bases from V and 5 bases from J, with 18 bases between. The V gene's germline CDR1 is SQVTM and CDR2 ANQGSEA. The CDR3 is 14 residues long. The CDR3 protein is CSVVAGGGRNEQYF. For the CDR3, the DNA is TGCAGCGTTGTGGCAGGAGGAGGGAGAAACGAGCAGTACTTC.

The V and J genes are TRBV13 and TRBJ2-3, with 9 positions matching TRBD1. The CDR3 runs 15 residues. Germline CDR1 and CDR2: PRHDT and FYEKMQ (reference sequence). V shed 5 bases and J 1 base; nucleotides not matched to a gene: 4. CDR3 sequence reads: CASSLTGGGTDTQYF. CDR3 bases: TGTGCCAGCAGCCTAACAGGGGGCGGCACAGATACGCAGTATTTT.

The chain uses TRBV7-9 and TRBJ2-5; D is possibly TRBD2 (5 bases). The CDR3 has 17 amino acids. From germline, CDR1 is SEHNR and CDR2 FQNEAQ (reference sequence). V was pared by 4 bases and J by 0 bases, with 18 bases between. CDR3 in DNA: TGTGCCAGCAGCTCATCCTCTAGCCGGCAGGACCAAGAGACCCAGTACTTC. As protein: CASSSSSSRQDQETQYF.

The rearrangement joins TRBV5-1 to TRBJ2-7; D is perhaps TRBD2 (7 bases). With 0 bases removed from V and 5 bases from J, the gap between germline ends came to 15 bases. The length of the CDR3 is 15 residues. Germline lookup yields CDR1 SGHRS and CDR2 YFSETQ. CDR3 residues: CASSLESTGGDEQYF. CDR3 DNA: TGCGCCAGCAGCTTGGAGTCAACGGGGGGCGACGAGCAGTACTTC.

This clone was seen only a few times. The chain has TRBV2 and TRBJ1-4; 7 bases are shared with TRBD1. Germline V gives CDR1 SNHLY, CDR2 FYNNEI. The V segment lost 4 bases and the J segment 5 bases; nucleotides outside the gene matches: 7. The CDR3 extends over 15 amino acids. CDR3: CASSGGTAINEKLFF. The CDR3 DNA reads TGTGCCAGCAGTGGGGGGACAGCAATAAATGAAAAACTGTTTTTT.

The chain is built from TRBV27 and TRBJ2-7; 12 nucleotides agree with TRBD2. The CDR3 covers 14 residues. After removal of 5 bases from V and 3 bases from J, the junction contained 2 bases not matched to a gene. Per the germline V gene, CDR1 is MNHEY and CDR2 is SMNVEV (reference sequence). The CDR3 nucleotides read TGTGCCAGCAGTGTGACTAGCGGGAGCTACGAGCAGTACTTC. The encoded protein is CASSVTSGSYEQYF.

Concerning this clone: Other DNA variants within this sample encode the same CDR3. V and J are TRBV11-2 and TRBJ2-3, with D maybe TRBD1 (5 bases). Germline V gives CDR1 SGHAT, CDR2 FQNNGV. This CDR3 has 14 residues. Trimming stripped 0 bases from V and 2 bases from J, with 6 bases between. Here the CDR3 reads CASSLEGLTDTQYF. The DNA for the CDR3 is TGTGCCAGCAGCTTAGAGGGGCTCACAGATACGCAGTATTTT.

This sequence joins TRBV6-5 and TRBJ1-5, with no clear D. V lost 2 bases to trimming and J lost 7 bases, with 12 bases between them. CDR1 and CDR2 from the germline V gene are MNHEY and SVGAGI. The CDR3 is made up of 14 amino acids. CDR3 in DNA: TGTGCCAGCAGTTACGCCGGGTCTGGGCAGCCCCAGCATTTT. The encoded protein is CASSYAGSGQPQHF.

This sequence joins TRBV7-9 and TRBJ1-2; perhaps TRBD1 as D (6 bases). This CDR3 has 14 amino acids. Trimming pared 1 base from V and 4 bases from J, leaving 10 bases between. Germline CDR1 and CDR2: SEHNR and FQNEAQ (reference sequence). The CDR3 nucleotides read TGTGCCAGCAGCTTAGGGGGGCACGGCTATGGCTACACCTTC. Translation gives CASSLGGHGYGYTF.

The rearrangement uses TRBV4-2 and TRBJ1-2, with 7 nucleotides matching TRBD1. V shed 3 bases and J 0 bases; nucleotides not matched to a gene: 10. This CDR3 contains 17 residues. Per germline, CDR1 LGHNA and CDR2 YNFKEQ. This CDR3 is CASSQRDRTDPNYGYTF. For the CDR3, the DNA is TGTGCCAGCAGCCAGAGGGACAGAACCGACCCTAACTATGGCTACACCTTC.